This T cell receptor (beta chain) was recorded in a study of patients and donors after allogeneic stem cell transplantation. Losses at the gene ends were 6 bases for V and 5 bases for J; bases not matched to a gene: 5. The germline V gene encodes CDR1 ENHRY and CDR2 SYGVKD. This CDR3 contains 14 residues. One entry per CDR3 protein results from TCRdb running MiXCR on the RT-PCR reads. The table lists around 200,000 distinct CDR3 sequences, around two fifths of them singletons. The genes are TRBV10-3 and TRBJ2-5; 11 bases are shared with TRBD1. The sequenced sample consisted of blood, either unsorted or a sorted T cell fraction (not recorded which). The TCR originated in a human donor who was either an allogeneic HSCT recipient or a stem cell or donor lymphocyte infusion donor (not recorded which). It is not recorded whose cells these are; they may come from a transplant donor. CDR3 amino acids: CAISGTGGLETQYF. CDR3 DNA: TGTGCCATCAGCGGGACAGGGGGATTGGAGACCCAGTACTTC.